This T cell receptor (beta chain) is from a study of persistence of HIV-infected CD4 T cells. Nonspecific anti-CD3/anti-CD28 bead stimulation represents the broad CD4+ T cell repertoire. CD4+ T cells upregulating both CD40 ligand and CD69 were sorted as responding cells. The CDR3 runs to 14 residues. V was cut by 6 bases and J by 2 bases, with 13 bases left in between. The germline V gene encodes CDR1 LNHDA and CDR2 SQIVND (reference sequence). Sequencing used immunoSEQ version 4 in survey mode. Here immunoSEQ multiplex PCR was the method, and the copy in TCRdb shows in-frame clones only, minus some. The data contain 40,000 to 45,000 clones, roughly 90% of them singletons. With respect to this clone: Its specificity is not known.

The chain is built from TRBV19 and TRBJ1-2, with no clear D. Sequencing used CD4+ T cells sorted from PBMCs after approximately 20-hour stimulation, obtained from a patient who received antiretroviral therapy. This clonotype was sampled from an adult man with HIV who was CMV-seropositive. This chain's CDR3 is CASSPVAGNYGYTF. CDR3 in DNA: TGTGCCAGTAGCCCTGTTGCCGGGAACTATGGCTACACCTTC.